Reported below is one T cell receptor beta chain. The data stem from a study of blood T cell repertoires in COVID-19. Study-wide background: The samples span acute and convalescent COVID-19 from the United States, Italy and Spain.

V dropped 11 bases and J dropped 4 bases, with 18 bases sitting between them. The CDR3 is made up of 14 amino acids. Germline V gives CDR1 MNHEY, CDR2 SVGAGI. Study processing details: The authors estimated nucleated cell counts from reference gene primer amplification. TCRdb's table, derived via immunoSEQ multiplex PCR, lists solely in-frame clones and lacks some. V and J calls and clone size come straight from that table; D and trimming were deduced from the DNA. The repertoire holds around 60,000 clones, with about three quarters as singletons. The rearrangement uses TRBV6-5 and TRBJ2-1, with D unclear. The sequence derives from a man under 40 with COVID-19, enrolled during active disease. The sample comprised peripheral blood. This CDR3 is CAGKRDFEYNEQFF. Written as DNA, the CDR3 is TGTGCCGGAAAGCGAGACTTCGAATACAATGAGCAGTTCTTC.